One and the same sample provided the 10 T cell receptor beta chains below, sequenced in a study of CD8 T cell repertoires and HIV-1 epitope variants (dated by TCRdb to the early 2020s). No antigen has been identified for these receptors. The receptor library was made with the immunoSEQ multiplex PCR assay. Imported from immuneACCESS, the table was reduced by TCRdb to in-frame sequences with V and J called. These copies leave out some clones; in studies compared against another copy, an unresolved V gene accounts for under half, and the cause of the remainder is not known. A total of about 5,900 clones appear in this sample, about three fifths of them only once. The top ten constitute roughly 40% of the sample. Sequencing was carried out using cultured CD8+ T cells derived from PBMCs. These receptors were obtained from a male donor with HIV.

The chain uses TRBV4-1 and TRBJ1-1; no reliable D call. The CDR3 runs 15 residues. CDR1 is MGHRA, CDR2 YSYEKL, per germline. V lost 1 base and J lost 0, with 9 bases in between. CDR3 sequence: CASSQVHGLNTEAFF. The CDR3 DNA follows: TGCGCCAGCAGCCAAGTTCATGGGTTGAACACTGAAGCTTTCTTT.

V gene TRBV5-6 combines with J gene TRBJ2-7, with a weak D call TRBD1 (5 bases). The CDR3 is 14 residues long. V lost 4 bases and J lost 5, with 16 bases in between. Germline loops: CDR1 SGHDT, CDR2 YYEEEE. The CDR3 DNA sequence: TGTGCCAGCAGCCCGGAAAGGACATATGACGAGCAGTACTTC. Translation: CASSPERTYDEQYF.

This clone is large (0.1 to 1%) in the sample. V is TRBV27 and J is TRBJ2-7; weak D call: TRBD2 (6 bases). CDR3 size: 16 residues. Trimming removed 6 bases at V and 2 bases at J, with 20 bases between. Germline V lookup: CDR1 MNHEY, CDR2 SMNVEV (reference sequence). The CDR3 is CASSLTSGTFAYEQYF. The CDR3, as DNA: TGTGCCAGCAGCTTAACCTCAGGGACTTTCGCCTACGAGCAGTACTTC.

This clone was counted between two and nine times. The chain links TRBV5-1 to TRBJ2-7, with TRBD1 matching 11 bases. V lost 1 base, J lost 1 base, and 4 bases stayed unmatched. Germline CDR1 SGHRS, CDR2 YFSETQ. The CDR3 sequence is 16 residues long. CDR3 in DNA: TGCGCCAGCAGCTTGACCGGGACAGGGGGATCCTACGAGCAGTACTTC. Translated, it gives CASSLTGTGGSYEQYF.

The gene calls are TRBV4-1 and TRBJ2-7; 14 bases fit TRBD2. The CDR3 contains 17 residues. Germline CDR1 and CDR2: MGHRA and YSYEKL. V lost 2 bases and J lost 6; bases outside the gene matches: 9. Here the CDR3 DNA reads TGCGCCAGCAGCCAAAATCCGGGACTAGCGGGGGAGAGCGAGCAGTACTTC. It is translated as CASSQNPGLAGESEQYF.

The V call is TRBV27, the J call TRBJ2-1, with 8 bases aligning to TRBD1. The CDR3 runs 15 residues. V was pared by 6 bases and J by 3 bases, with 7 bases of the junction left unmatched. The germline V gene has CDR1 MNHEY and CDR2 SMNVEV (reference sequence). As DNA, the CDR3 is TGTGCCAGCAGCTTAGAAGGGACAGGCTACAATGAGCAGTTCTTC. It is translated as CASSLEGTGYNEQFF.

The rearrangement joins TRBV7-9 to TRBJ1-2; the match to TRBD1 covers 7 bases. Germline-derived CDR1 and CDR2 are SEHNR and FQNEAQ (reference sequence). V shed 4 bases and J 4 bases; nucleotides not matched to a gene: 9. The CDR3 has 15 residues. The CDR3 sequence is CASSSQMTGIYGYTF. CDR3 nucleotides: TGTGCCAGCAGCTCACAAATGACAGGGATCTATGGCTACACCTTC.

The V and J genes are TRBV6-1 and TRBJ2-7; 8 nucleotides match TRBD1. V gave up 0 bases and J gave up 2 bases; unmatched junction bases: 6. Germline-derived CDR1 and CDR2 are MNHNS and SASEGT. This CDR3 contains 16 residues. CDR3: CASSEASGTGTYEQYF. Here the CDR3 DNA reads TGTGCCAGCAGTGAAGCCTCCGGGACAGGAACCTACGAGCAGTACTTC.

The V gene is TRBV28, the J gene TRBJ2-7, with TRBD1 matching 7 bases. CDR3 length: 16 amino acids. Germline V gene sequence: CDR1 MDHEN, CDR2 SYDVKM. J lost 3 bases, V lost 4 bases, and 12 bases had no gene match. The chain's CDR3 is CASSWSLGQSLYEQYF. In DNA, the CDR3 is TGTGCCAGCAGTTGGTCACTGGGACAGAGCCTCTACGAGCAGTACTTC.

This clone is labeled as large. Sequence at one end of the junction differs from germline and may be a read error. The V gene is TRBV27, the J gene TRBJ2-7; D tentatively reads TRBD1 or TRBD2 (5 bases each). The CDR3 has 16 residues. The germline V gene encodes CDR1 MNHEY and CDR2 SMNVEV (reference sequence). CDR3 in DNA: TGTGCCAGCAGTGTATCCTCCGGGACGGTGTCCTACGAGCAGTACTTC. Residues: CASSVSSGTVSYEQYF.